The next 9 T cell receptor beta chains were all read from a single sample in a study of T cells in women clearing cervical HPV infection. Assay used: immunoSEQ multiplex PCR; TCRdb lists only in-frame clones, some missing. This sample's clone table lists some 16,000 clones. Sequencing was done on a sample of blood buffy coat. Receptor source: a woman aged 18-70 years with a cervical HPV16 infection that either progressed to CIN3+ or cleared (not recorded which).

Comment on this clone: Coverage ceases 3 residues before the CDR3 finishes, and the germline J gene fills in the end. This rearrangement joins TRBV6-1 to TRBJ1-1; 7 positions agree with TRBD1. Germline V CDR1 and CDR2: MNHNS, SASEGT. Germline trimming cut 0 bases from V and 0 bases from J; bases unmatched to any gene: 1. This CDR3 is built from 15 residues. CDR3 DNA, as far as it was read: TGTGCCAGCAGTGAAGCCGGACAGGTGAACACTGAA. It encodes CASSEAGQVNTE. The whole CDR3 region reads CASSEAGQVNTEAFF.

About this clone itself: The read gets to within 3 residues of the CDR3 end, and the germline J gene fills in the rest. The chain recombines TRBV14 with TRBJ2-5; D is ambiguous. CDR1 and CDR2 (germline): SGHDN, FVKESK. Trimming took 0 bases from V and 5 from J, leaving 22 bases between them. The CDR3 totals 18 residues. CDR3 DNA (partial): TGTGCCAGCAGCCAAGACGTTCGAAGCGCCTCGAGATGGGAGACC. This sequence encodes CASSQDVRSASRWET. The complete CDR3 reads CASSQDVRSASRWETQYF.

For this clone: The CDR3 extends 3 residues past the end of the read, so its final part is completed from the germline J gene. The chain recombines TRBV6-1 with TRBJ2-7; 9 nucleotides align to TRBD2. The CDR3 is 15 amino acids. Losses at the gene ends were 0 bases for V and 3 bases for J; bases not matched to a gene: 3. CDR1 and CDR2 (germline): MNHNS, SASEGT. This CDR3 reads CASSEASGSYYEQYF. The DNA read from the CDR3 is TGTGCCAGCAGTGAAGCTAGCGGGAGTTACTACGAG.

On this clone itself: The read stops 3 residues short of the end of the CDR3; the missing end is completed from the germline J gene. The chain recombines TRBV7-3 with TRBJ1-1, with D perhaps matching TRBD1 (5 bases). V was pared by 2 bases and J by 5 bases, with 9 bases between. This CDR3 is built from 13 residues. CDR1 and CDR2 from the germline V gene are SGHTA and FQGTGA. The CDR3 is CASSLQGRTEAFF. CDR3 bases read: TGTGCCAGCAGCTTACAGGGCCGGACTGAA.

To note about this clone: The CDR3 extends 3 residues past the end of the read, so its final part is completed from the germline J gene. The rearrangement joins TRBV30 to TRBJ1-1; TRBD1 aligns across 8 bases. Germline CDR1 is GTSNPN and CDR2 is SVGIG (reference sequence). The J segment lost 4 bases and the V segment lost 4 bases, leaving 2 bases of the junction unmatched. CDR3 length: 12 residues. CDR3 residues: CAWTTGGTEAFF. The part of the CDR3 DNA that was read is TGTGCCTGGACTACAGGGGGCACTGAA.

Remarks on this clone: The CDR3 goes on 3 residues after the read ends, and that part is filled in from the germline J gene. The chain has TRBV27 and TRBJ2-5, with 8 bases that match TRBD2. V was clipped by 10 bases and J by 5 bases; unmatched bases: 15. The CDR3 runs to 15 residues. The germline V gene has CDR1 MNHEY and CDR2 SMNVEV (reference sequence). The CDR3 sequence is CATGTGGGVGETQYF. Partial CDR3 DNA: TGTGCCACCGGGACGGGGGGGGGCGTTGGGGAGACC.

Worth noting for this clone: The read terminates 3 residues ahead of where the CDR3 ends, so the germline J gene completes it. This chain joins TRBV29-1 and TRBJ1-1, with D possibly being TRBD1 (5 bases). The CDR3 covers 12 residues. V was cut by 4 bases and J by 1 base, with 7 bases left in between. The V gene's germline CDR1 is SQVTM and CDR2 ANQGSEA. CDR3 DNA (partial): TGCAGCGTTGTGCAGGGGAACACTGAA. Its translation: CSVVQGNTE. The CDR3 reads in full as CSVVQGNTEAFF.

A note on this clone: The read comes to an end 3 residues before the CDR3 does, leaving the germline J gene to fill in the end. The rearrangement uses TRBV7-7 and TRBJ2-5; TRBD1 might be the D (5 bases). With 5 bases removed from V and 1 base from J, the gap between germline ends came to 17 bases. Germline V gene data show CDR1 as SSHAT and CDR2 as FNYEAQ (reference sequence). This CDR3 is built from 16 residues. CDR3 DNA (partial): TGTGCCAGCAGCAACCCTCGGGCAGGGCGCCAAGAGACC. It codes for CASSNPRAGRQET. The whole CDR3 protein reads CASSNPRAGRQETQYF.

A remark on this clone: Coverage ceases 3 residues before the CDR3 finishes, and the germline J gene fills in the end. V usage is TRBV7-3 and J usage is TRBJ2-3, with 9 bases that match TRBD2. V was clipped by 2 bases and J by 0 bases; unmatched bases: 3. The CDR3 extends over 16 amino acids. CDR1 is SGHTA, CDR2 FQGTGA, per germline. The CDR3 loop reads CASSLGLAGSTDTQYF. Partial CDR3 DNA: TGTGCCAGCAGCTTAGGGCTAGCGGGAAGCACAGATACG.